Sequencing of this TCR beta chain was carried out in a study of blood T cell repertoires in COVID-19. Overall study context: Specimens from acute and convalescent COVID-19 originated in the United States, Italy and Spain. Sources were T cells, B-cell-depleted T cells, or PBMCs; the material itself was cDNA or gDNA.

As originally analysed: Scientists estimated how many nucleated cells there were by amplifying reference gene primers. Repertoires were generated with immunoSEQ multiplex PCR, while TCRdb's copy carries only in-frame clones and drops some. V, J and clone size were drawn from that table, and D and trimming were deduced from the DNA. The data hold 55,000 to 65,000 clones, with approximately 79% observed a single time. Only a few counts were recorded for this clone. With 10 bases clipped from V and 1 base from J, the junction kept 6 bases outside the gene matches. CDR3 length equals 13 residues. This rearrangement joins TRBV12-3 or TRBV12-4 to TRBJ1-2; the match to TRBD1 covers 7 bases. The receptor's source is a man aged 55 to 70 with acute or convalescent COVID-19. The specimen sequenced was peripheral blood. The CDR3 DNA reads TGTGCCATCAGGACAGGAAATAACTATGGCTACACCTTC. Translated, it gives CAIRTGNNYGYTF.